What follows are 31 T cell receptor beta chains derived from one specimen sequenced in a study of cytomegalovirus exposure and HLA in healthy donors. The study ran its PCR with 60 Vbeta and 13 Jbeta primers. The data were produced by immunoSEQ multiplex PCR, yet TCRdb's version contains in-frame clones alone and is incomplete. This table has just over 200,000 clones, around 64% appearing once. The sample consisted of PBMCs. The receptors shown here come from a man aged 40-49 years in good health and CMV-seropositive.

J is TRBJ1-6 and V is TRBV4-1; 8 nucleotides align to TRBD1. Trimming took 4 bases from V and 13 from J; bases not matched to a gene: 9. The germline gives CDR1 MGHRA, CDR2 YSYEKL. CDR3 length: 14 residues. The CDR3 reads CASSPGQEWGPLHF. In DNA form, the CDR3 reads TGCGCCAGCAGCCCGGGACAGGAGTGGGGTCCCCTCCACTTT.

This sequence joins TRBV7-2 and TRBJ1-3; D is perhaps TRBD1 (5 bases). The CDR3 totals 15 residues. Trimming took off 3 bases at V and 5 bases at J, with 14 bases between the two ends. CDR1 is SGHTA, CDR2 FQGNSA, per germline. The CDR3 sequence: CASSLPLGHRNTIYF. The CDR3 DNA is TGTGCCAGCAGCTTGCCCTTAGGACACAGAAACACCATATATTTT. Complete variable domain (other parts from reference TRBV7-2 and TRBJ1-3): GAGVSQSPSNKVTEKGKDVELRCDPISGHTALYWYRQSLGQGLEFLIYFQGNSAPDKSGLPSDRFSAERTGGSVSTLTIQRTQQEDSAVYLCASSLPLGHRNTIYFGEGSWLTVV.

The rearrangement links TRBV5-6 to TRBJ1-2, with a possible D match to TRBD1 (5 bases). V was cut by 3 bases and J by 6 bases, with 18 bases left in between. Germline values: CDR1 SGHDT, CDR2 YYEEEE. There are 15 residues in the CDR3. The CDR3 here is CASSSGVQGIHGYTF. The CDR3 region has the DNA TGTGCCAGCAGCTCGGGGGTTCAGGGAATTCATGGCTACACCTTC.

This clone was seen only once. V is TRBV4-1 and J is TRBJ2-7; a weak D match, TRBD1 (7 bases). Trimming removed 2 bases from V and 4 bases from J, with 15 bases in between. The germline V gene encodes CDR1 MGHRA and CDR2 YSYEKL. The CDR3 sequence is 15 residues long. The CDR3 loop is CASSQNQGGTYEQYF. CDR3 DNA: TGCGCCAGCAGCCAAAATCAGGGGGGCACTTACGAGCAGTACTTC.

This chain connects TRBV19 to TRBJ2-2, with TRBD2 matching 12 bases. V gave up 6 bases and J gave up 5 bases; unmatched junction bases: 4. Germline values: CDR1 LNHDA, CDR2 SQIVND (reference sequence). CDR3 length: 15 amino acids. The DNA for the CDR3 is TGTGCCAGTAGGCTAGCGGGGGGGTGGACCGGGGAGCTGTTTTTT. Translated, it gives CASRLAGGWTGELFF.

The chain recombines TRBV6-1 with TRBJ2-5; 8 positions agree with TRBD2. The assigned J gene may be wrong: the sequence end matches TRBJ2-7 better. CDR1 is MNHNS and CDR2 is SASEGT in the germline V gene. The CDR3 has 14 amino acids. The CDR3 nucleotides are TGTGCCAGCAGTGGGGCGGGGGGAACCTACGAGCAGTACTTC. Encoded protein: CASSGAGGTYEQYF.

In this sample, this clone turned up a few times. The J gene is TRBJ1-5, the V gene TRBV5-1; maybe TRBD1 (5 bases). With 4 bases removed from V and 4 bases from J, the gap between germline ends came to 9 bases. The germline gives CDR1 SGHRS, CDR2 YFSETQ. There are 13 residues in the CDR3. CDR3 protein: CASSPGRNQPQHF. For the CDR3, the DNA is TGCGCCAGCAGCCCAGGGCGTAATCAGCCCCAGCATTTT.

The gene calls are TRBV30 and TRBJ2-7, with D perhaps TRBD2 (5 bases). Germline V gene sequence: CDR1 GTSNPN, CDR2 SVGIG (reference sequence). CDR3 length: 12 amino acids. The V end lost 3 bases, the J end lost 4 bases, and 10 bases lay between the germline ends. The CDR3 spells CAWRRVSYEQYF. The DNA of the CDR3 is TGTGCCTGGAGGAGGGTAAGTTACGAGCAGTACTTC.

The genes are TRBV11-3 and TRBJ2-3; 7 bases agree with TRBD1. The V and J ends lost 2 bases and 5 bases, in that order; junction bases with no gene match: 7. In germline, CDR1 is SGHNT, CDR2 YENEEA. The CDR3 sequence is 15 residues long. The DNA of the CDR3 is TGTGCCAGCAGCTTACAGACAGGGAATATAGATACGCAGTATTTT. Translation: CASSLQTGNIDTQYF.

There are a few counts of this clone. The chain employs TRBV6-1 and TRBJ1-1, with a weak D call TRBD1 (5 bases). The CDR3 has 15 amino acids. Per the germline V gene, CDR1 is MNHNS and CDR2 is SASEGT. The ends were cut back, 1 base at V and 0 bases at J, with 9 bases in the middle. CDR3 DNA sequence: TGTGCCAGCAGTGAAGAACCGGGGGTGAACACTGAAGCTTTCTTT. This codes for CASSEEPGVNTEAFF.

This clone was recorded a few times. The chain carries TRBV16 and TRBJ2-7; possibly TRBD1 for D (5 bases). The V end lost 1 base, the J end lost 3 bases, and 13 bases lay between the germline ends. CDR1 and CDR2 from the germline V gene are KGHSY and FQNENV. This CDR3 region has 15 residues. The CDR3 loop reads CASSQWGRVGYEQYF. The DNA of the CDR3 is TGTGCCAGCAGCCAATGGGGCAGGGTCGGCTACGAGCAGTACTTC.

This clone was recorded once. The J gene is TRBJ2-1, the V gene TRBV6-6, with 10 bases lining up with TRBD1. The CDR3 length is 15 residues. Per the germline V gene, CDR1 is MNHNY and CDR2 is SVGAGI (reference sequence). V was pared by 6 bases and J by 6 bases, with 8 bases of the junction left unmatched. The CDR3 nucleotides read TGTGCCAGCAGACTCGACAGGGGGCTTAGCAATGAGCAGTTCTTC. It encodes CASRLDRGLSNEQFF.

The V gene is TRBV14, the J gene TRBJ2-3; D perhaps matches TRBD2 (6 bases). V lost 3 bases, J lost 0 bases, and 13 bases lay in between. This CDR3 contains 16 residues. Germline V gives CDR1 SGHDN, CDR2 FVKESK. The CDR3 region is CASSHFGGASTDTQYF. In DNA, the CDR3 is TGTGCCAGCAGCCATTTCGGAGGGGCTAGCACAGATACGCAGTATTTT. The full variable domain, rest sourced from reference TRBV14 and TRBJ2-3, is EAGVTQFPSHSVIEKGQTVTLRCDPISGHDNLYWYRRVMGKEIKFLLHFVKESKQDESGMPNNRFLAERTGGTYSTLKVQPAELEDSGVYFCASSHFGGASTDTQYFGPGTRLTVL.

The CDR3 bases are TGTGCCAGCGGAGCTAGCGGGGGGGTGACAGATACGCAGTATTTT. As protein: CASGASGGVTDTQYF. V gene TRBV2 combines with J gene TRBJ2-3, with 12 bases matching TRBD2. CDR1 and CDR2 from the germline V gene are SNHLY and FYNNEI. V lost 8 bases and J lost 3; bases outside the gene matches: 6. CDR3 length: 15 residues.

This chain uses TRBV5-1 with TRBJ1-3; no firm D call. This CDR3 spans 16 amino acids. V lost 4 bases and J lost 0, with 14 bases in between. The germline gives CDR1 SGHRS, CDR2 YFSETQ. CDR3: CASSAEGGSSGNTIYF. As DNA, the CDR3 is TGCGCCAGCAGCGCCGAAGGCGGCTCCTCTGGAAACACCATATATTTT.

The chain is built from TRBV2 and TRBJ1-2, with D perhaps TRBD1 (5 bases). Germline V CDR1 and CDR2: SNHLY, FYNNEI. The CDR3 loop spans 14 amino acids. With 5 bases removed from V and 3 bases from J, the gap between germline ends came to 13 bases. Here the CDR3 reads CASSRDEGDYGYTF. The CDR3 nucleotides are TGTGCCAGCAGTAGGGATGAAGGGGACTATGGCTACACCTTC.

The chain links TRBV19 to TRBJ1-3; D is uncertain. CDR1 and CDR2 from the germline V gene are LNHDA and SQIVND (reference sequence). V was cut by 5 bases and J by 0 bases, with 14 bases left in between. The CDR3 runs to 16 residues. CDR3 bases: TGTGCCAGTAGTCCGCGGACTGGTACCTCTGGAAACACCATATATTTT. It encodes CASSPRTGTSGNTIYF.

V is TRBV9 and J is TRBJ2-7; TRBD2 matches at 9 bases. The CDR3 contains 18 residues. V lost 3 bases to trimming and J lost 4 bases; unmatched junction nucleotides: 17. The germline V gene encodes CDR1 SGDLS and CDR2 YYNGEE. The CDR3: CASSGGGAGGVLQYEQYF. The CDR3 DNA reads as TGTGCCAGCAGCGGCGGGGGTGCGGGGGGGGTTCTTCAGTACGAGCAGTACTTC. The whole variable domain, remainder taken from reference TRBV9 and TRBJ2-7, is DSGVTQTPKHLITATGQRVTLRCSPRSGDLSVYWYQQSLDQGLQFLIQYYNGEERAKGNILERFSAQQFPDLHSELNLSSLELGDSALYFCASSGGGAGGVLQYEQYFGPGTRLTVT.

The CDR3 coding sequence is TGCGCCAGCAGCCTTTTGCCCGGGACAGGTGAGGTCTCCTACAATGAGCAGTTCTTC. Protein: CASSLLPGTGEVSYNEQFF. The chain employs TRBV4-1 and TRBJ2-1; 8 positions agree with TRBD1. This CDR3 has 19 amino acids. Germline CDR1 is MGHRA and CDR2 is YSYEKL. The ends lost 4 bases at V and 0 bases at J; junction bases unmatched: 14.

J is TRBJ2-2 and V is TRBV9; D remains ambiguous. Germline CDR1 reads SGDLS; CDR2 reads YYNGEE. The CDR3 has 14 residues. V lost 4 bases, J lost 3 bases, and 10 bases lay in between. As DNA, the CDR3 is TGTGCCAGCAGCCTCCGTCCTTACACCGGGGAGCTGTTTTTT. Translating it yields CASSLRPYTGELFF.

This clone was seen once. This chain joins TRBV5-8 and TRBJ1-2; D is ambiguous. From germline, CDR1 is SGHTS and CDR2 YDEGEE. This CDR3 is built from 12 residues. V was clipped by 1 base and J by 7 bases, with 8 bases between them. As DNA, the CDR3 is TGTGCCAGCAGCTTGAGGACTGGTGGCTACACCTTC. It yields the protein CASSLRTGGYTF.

The V and J genes are TRBV28 and TRBJ1-6; 7 nucleotides agree with TRBD1. CDR1 and CDR2 (germline): MDHEN, SYDVKM. V lost 4 bases, J lost 5 bases, and 2 bases stayed unmatched. The CDR3 extends over 14 amino acids. The CDR3 reads CASSSGQDNSPLHF. DNA for the CDR3: TGTGCCAGCAGTTCCGGACAGGATAATTCACCCCTCCACTTT. Drawing the rest from reference TRBV28 and TRBJ1-6, the complete variable domain is DVKVTQSSRYLVKRTGEKVFLECVQDMDHENMFWYRQDPGLGLRLIYFSYDVKMKEKGDIPEGYSVSREKKERFSLILESASTNQTSMYLCASSSGQDNSPLHFGNGTRLTVT.

The chain uses TRBV19 and TRBJ1-1; D is undetermined. The CDR3 sequence is 12 residues long. The ends were cut back, 5 bases at V and 8 bases at J, with 12 bases in the middle. Germline assignment: CDR1 LNHDA and CDR2 SQIVND (reference sequence). The CDR3 loop reads CASSPSAEEAFF. For the CDR3, the DNA is TGTGCCAGTAGTCCCTCCGCGGAAGAAGCTTTCTTT.

The chain uses TRBV6-1 and TRBJ2-7; D not certain. V lost 0 bases and J 4 bases, leaving 7 bases between the germline ends. The CDR3 is 13 amino acids. Germline V gives CDR1 MNHNS, CDR2 SASEGT. The CDR3 DNA reads TGTGCCAGCAGTGAAGCGTACCGGTACGAGCAGTACTTC. Amino acid sequence: CASSEAYRYEQYF.

The J gene is TRBJ2-7, the V gene TRBV9; 8 nucleotides agree with TRBD1. Trimming at V came to 0 bases and at J to 3 bases, leaving 8 bases not matched to a gene. Germline lookup yields CDR1 SGDLS and CDR2 YYNGEE. This CDR3 is built from 16 residues. This chain's CDR3 is CASSVAPGRGLYEQYF. The CDR3 DNA sequence: TGTGCCAGCAGCGTAGCCCCGGGCAGGGGGCTCTACGAGCAGTACTTC.

The rearrangement joins TRBV11-2 to TRBJ1-5; no clear D gene. Germline V lookup: CDR1 SGHAT, CDR2 FQNNGV. The CDR3 is made up of 14 amino acids. V lost 0 bases, J lost 4 bases, and 7 bases lay in between. The CDR3 sequence is CASSLEGRNQPQHF. CDR3 sequence (DNA): TGTGCCAGCAGCTTAGAGGGGAGGAATCAGCCCCAGCATTTT.

CDR3 in amino acids: CASSPKSRNQPQHF. The CDR3 nucleotides are TGTGCCAGCTCACCAAAGAGCCGTAATCAGCCCCAGCATTTT. The chain couples TRBV18 to TRBJ1-5; D call uncertain. The CDR3 totals 14 residues. Trimming shortened V by 2 bases and J by 4 bases, and 9 bases separated the two germline ends. Germline-derived CDR1 and CDR2 are KGHSH and LQKENI.

In DNA form, the CDR3 reads TGTGCCAGCTCGCAGGGGGGCCATAACTATGGCTACACCTTC. It encodes CASSQGGHNYGYTF. The genes are TRBV19 and TRBJ1-2; 7 positions match TRBD1. Germline V lookup: CDR1 LNHDA, CDR2 SQIVND (reference sequence). This CDR3 is built from 14 residues. J lost 1 base, V lost 9 bases, and 8 bases had no gene match.

This clone was observed a single time. An end of the junction differs from the germline gene, which may be a read error. The V call is TRBV5-6, the J call TRBJ2-7; D might be TRBD2 (7 bases). Germline V CDR1 and CDR2: SGHDT, YYEEEE. This CDR3 spans 17 amino acids. The CDR3: CASNLAWGGAEPYEQYF. The CDR3 nucleotides are TGTGCCAGCAACTTGGCCTGGGGGGGGGCCGAACCCTACGAGCAGTACTTC.

The chain employs TRBV7-2 and TRBJ2-7; TRBD2 might be the D (6 bases). In germline, CDR1 is SGHTA, CDR2 FQGNSA. The V gene lost 5 bases and the J gene lost 0 bases, with 8 bases spanning the gap. The CDR3 sequence is 13 residues long. The CDR3, as DNA: TGTGCCAGCAGCCCGACTAGCTCCTACGAGCAGTACTTC. This translates into CASSPTSSYEQYF. Together with reference TRBV7-2 and TRBJ2-7, the CDR3 gives the full variable domain: GAGVSQSPSNKVTEKGKDVELRCDPISGHTALYWYRQSLGQGLEFLIYFQGNSAPDKSGLPSDRFSAERTGGSVSTLTIQRTQQEDSAVYLCASSPTSSYEQYFGPGTRLTVT.

This clone was picked up one time. J is TRBJ2-6 and V is TRBV10-3, with D maybe TRBD2 (6 bases). In germline, CDR1 is ENHRY, CDR2 SYGVKD. V was clipped by 3 bases and J by 2 bases, with 14 bases between them. The CDR3 is 17 residues long. DNA for the CDR3: TGTGCCATCAGTGACCTGGGGGGAGTCCCTGGGGCCAACGTCCTGACTTTC. Translated: CAISDLGGVPGANVLTF.